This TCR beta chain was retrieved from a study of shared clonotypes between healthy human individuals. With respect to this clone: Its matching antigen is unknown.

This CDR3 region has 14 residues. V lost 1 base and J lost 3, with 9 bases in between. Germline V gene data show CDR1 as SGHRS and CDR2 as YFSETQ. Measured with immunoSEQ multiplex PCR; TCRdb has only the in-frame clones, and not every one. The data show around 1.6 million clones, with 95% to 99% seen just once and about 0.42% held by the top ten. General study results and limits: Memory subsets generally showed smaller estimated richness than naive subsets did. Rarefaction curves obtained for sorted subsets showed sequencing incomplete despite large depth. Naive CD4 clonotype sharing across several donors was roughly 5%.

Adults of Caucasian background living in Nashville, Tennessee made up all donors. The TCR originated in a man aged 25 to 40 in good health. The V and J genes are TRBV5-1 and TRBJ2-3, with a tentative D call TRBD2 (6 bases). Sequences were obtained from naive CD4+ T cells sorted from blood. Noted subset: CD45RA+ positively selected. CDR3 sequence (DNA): TGCGCCAGCAGCTTGATCGGGGGAACAGATACGCAGTATTTT. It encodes CASSLIGGTDTQYF.